This TCR beta chain is from a study of blood T cell repertoires in COVID-19 (dated by TCRdb to between 2020 and 2021). Turning to the overall study: Samples covering the acute and convalescent phases of COVID-19 were provided by collaborators in the United States, Italy and Spain. The dataset comprised deeply sampled blood TCRbeta repertoires from subjects exposed to, actively infected with, or recovered from COVID-19. Samples were obtained from the ongoing ImmuneRACE study (first 160 participants) and from about 1,300 subjects provided by 6 global collaborators. HLA class I and class II types, where available, came from metadata supplied by the sample provider rather than from assay-based typing. The repertoires were released in a freely available public database intended as a resource for research on the immune response to SARS-CoV-2. The prospective study material was composed of cDNA or gDNA derived from T cells, B-cell-depleted T cells, or PBMCs. Nearly every sample came with metadata listing a de-identified subject ID, COVID-19 status, age in years and sex. Here is what the overall study found, with its caveats: Clinical and demographic metadata were provided uncurated, with the amount varying by source and participant.

This clone was seen a single time. No cognate antigen has been identified for it. It has no much larger one-base neighbor in the sample; base qualities were not kept. Participants in the prospective study were enrolled through a virtual design, were aged about 18 to 100 years, and lived in fewer than 30 United States geographic areas. In the prospective study, participants were assigned to cohorts based on the clinical history participants reported in a screening survey and a study questionnaire. Recovered participants in ImmuneRACE Cohort 3 were defined as having two consecutive negative NP/OP PCR tests, clearance from a healthcare professional, or resolution of symptoms. Mobile phlebotomists in the prospective study collected whole blood, serum and a nasopharyngeal or oropharyngeal swab from every participant. Participants in the prospective study had the option to provide additional blood draws and questionnaires over a roughly two-month period. Prospective study blood samples were shipped either frozen or at room temperature before DNA extraction.

Trimmed from V: 2 bases; trimmed from J: 5 bases; junction bases lacking a gene match: 8. The germline V gene sets CDR1 to SGHVS and CDR2 to FNYEAQ. The CDR3 holds 15 amino acids from the cysteine to the phenylalanine. The CDR3 DNA has 45 bases and is translated from base 1. TCRbeta CDR3 regions were amplified from genomic DNA by means of the immunoSEQ Assay, a bias-controlled multiplex PCR. The authors processed their data as follows. The number of nucleated cells in each sample was estimated from the amplification of reference gene primers within the assay. Sequence reads were collapsed and filtered to measure the absolute abundance of every unique TCRbeta CDR3 rearrangement. Productive Simpson clonality was computed per sample as the square root of Simpson's diversity index over productive rearrangements. The table was pulled from immuneACCESS by TCRdb, which kept in-frame rearrangements only. Such tables lose some clones; where checked, under half of the loss comes from unresolved V genes, and the rest has no known cause. That table supplies the V and J calls and clone size; D and trimming were determined from the DNA. The table for this sample lists under 300,000 clones; 85% to 95% of them were counted only once. The ten largest clonotypes hold less than 2.5% of the sample.

Sequencing input: PBMCs or T cells enriched from blood (not recorded which). The TCR was taken from a young woman who had recovered from COVID-19. The chain couples TRBV7-6 to TRBJ2-7, and 8 junction bases match TRBD1. The CDR3 corresponds to CASSLMGQGANEQYF. The sequence in DNA is TGTGCCAGCAGCTTAATGGGGCAGGGGGCAAACGAGCAGTACTTC.